This T cell receptor beta chain stems from a study of CD8+CD57+ T cells in acquired aplastic anemia. Overall study results and limits: Overlap between patients and controls comprised roughly 28 CD8+ CDR3 sequences.

CD8+CD57+ cell expansion, shown by flow cytometry, had occurred in the patients selected for sequencing. Researchers used genomic DNA as the template to profile TCR beta VDJ and CDR3. TCRdb reprocessed the reads with MiXCR, giving one entry per CDR3 protein. There are about 180,000 distinct CDR3 sequences in the sample; around half occur only once, and under 1.2% lies in the top ten. In this sample, this clonotype turned up once. Antigen specificity is unknown. The receptor comes from a human donor with aplastic anemia. Material: sorted CD4+, CD8+, or CD8+CD57+ T cells (not recorded which) from PBMCs.

The CDR3 here is CASSLGALSYEQYF. The CDR3 bases are TGCGCCAGCAGCTTGGGGGCATTGTCCTACGAGCAGTACTTC. The chain employs TRBV5-1 and TRBJ2-7; D unclear. The V end was cut by 0 bases, the J end by 1 base, with 8 bases between. From germline, CDR1 is SGHRS and CDR2 YFSETQ. The CDR3 has 14 residues.